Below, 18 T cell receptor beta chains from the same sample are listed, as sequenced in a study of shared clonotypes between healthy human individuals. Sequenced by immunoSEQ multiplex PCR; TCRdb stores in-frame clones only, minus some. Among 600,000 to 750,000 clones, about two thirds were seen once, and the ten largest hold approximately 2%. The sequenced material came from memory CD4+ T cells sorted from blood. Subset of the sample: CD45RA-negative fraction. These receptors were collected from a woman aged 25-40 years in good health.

CDR3: CSVAYQGAEPEAFF. The CDR3 nucleotides read TGCAGCGTCGCTTATCAGGGGGCTGAGCCTGAAGCTTTCTTT. V gene TRBV29-1 combines with J gene TRBJ1-1, with TRBD1 matching 8 bases. Losses at the gene ends were 6 bases for V and 6 bases for J; bases not matched to a gene: 12. Germline assignment: CDR1 SQVTM and CDR2 ANQGSEA. This CDR3 has 14 residues.

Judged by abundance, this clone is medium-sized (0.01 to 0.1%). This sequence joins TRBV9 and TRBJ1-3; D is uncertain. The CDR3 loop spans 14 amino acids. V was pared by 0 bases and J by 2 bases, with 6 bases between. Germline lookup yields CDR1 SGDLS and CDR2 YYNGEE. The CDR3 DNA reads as TGTGCCAGCAGCGTAGTAGGGACTGGAAACACCATATATTTT. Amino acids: CASSVVGTGNTIYF.

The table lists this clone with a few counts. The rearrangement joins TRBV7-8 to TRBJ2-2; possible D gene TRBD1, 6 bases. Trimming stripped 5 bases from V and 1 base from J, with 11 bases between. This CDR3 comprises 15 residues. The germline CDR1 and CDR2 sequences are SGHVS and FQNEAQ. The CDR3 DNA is TGTGCCAGCAGCCCCGGACAGATGAACACCGGGGAGCTGTTTTTT. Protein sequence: CASSPGQMNTGELFF.

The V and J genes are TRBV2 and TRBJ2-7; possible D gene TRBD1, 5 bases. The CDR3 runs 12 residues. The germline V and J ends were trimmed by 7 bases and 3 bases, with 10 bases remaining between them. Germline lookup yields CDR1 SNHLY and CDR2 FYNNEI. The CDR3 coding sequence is TGTGCCAGCAACCGGCAGGGCTACGAGCAGTACTTC. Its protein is CASNRQGYEQYF.

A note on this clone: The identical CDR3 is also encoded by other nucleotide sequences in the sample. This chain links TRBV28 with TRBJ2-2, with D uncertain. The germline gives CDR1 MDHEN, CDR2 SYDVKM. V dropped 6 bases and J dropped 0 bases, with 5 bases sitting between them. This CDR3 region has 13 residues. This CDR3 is CASRGANTGELFF. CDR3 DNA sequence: TGTGCCAGCAGGGGTGCGAACACCGGGGAGCTGTTTTTT.

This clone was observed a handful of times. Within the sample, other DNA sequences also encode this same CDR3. The CDR3 sequence: CASSLATSGYNEQFF. CDR3 DNA sequence: TGCGCCAGCAGCTTAGCGACTAGCGGTTACAATGAGCAGTTCTTC. J is TRBJ2-1 and V is TRBV5-1; 9 bases are shared with TRBD2. CDR1 is SGHRS and CDR2 is YFSETQ in the germline V gene. Losses at the gene ends were 2 bases for V and 4 bases for J; bases not matched to a gene: 4. This CDR3 comprises 15 residues.

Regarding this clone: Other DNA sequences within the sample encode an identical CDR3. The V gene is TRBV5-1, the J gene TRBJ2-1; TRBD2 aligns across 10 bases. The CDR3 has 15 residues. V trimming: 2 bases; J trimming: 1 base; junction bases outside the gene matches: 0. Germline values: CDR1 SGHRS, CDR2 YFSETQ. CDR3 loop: CASSLLAGSYNEQFF. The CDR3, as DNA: TGCGCCAGCAGCTTACTAGCGGGATCCTACAATGAGCAGTTCTTC.

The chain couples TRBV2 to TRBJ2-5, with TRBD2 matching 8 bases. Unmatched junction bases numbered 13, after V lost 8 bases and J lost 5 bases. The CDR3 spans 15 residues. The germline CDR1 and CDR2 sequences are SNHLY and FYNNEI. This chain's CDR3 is CASRWSGSPGETQYF. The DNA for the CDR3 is TGTGCCAGCCGCTGGAGCGGGAGTCCGGGGGAGACCCAGTACTTC.

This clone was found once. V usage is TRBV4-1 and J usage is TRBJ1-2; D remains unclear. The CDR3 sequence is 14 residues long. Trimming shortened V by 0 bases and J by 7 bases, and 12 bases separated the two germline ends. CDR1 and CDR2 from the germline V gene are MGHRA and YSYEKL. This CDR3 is CASSQDMVASGYTF. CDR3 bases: TGCGCCAGCAGCCAAGATATGGTGGCCTCTGGCTACACCTTC.

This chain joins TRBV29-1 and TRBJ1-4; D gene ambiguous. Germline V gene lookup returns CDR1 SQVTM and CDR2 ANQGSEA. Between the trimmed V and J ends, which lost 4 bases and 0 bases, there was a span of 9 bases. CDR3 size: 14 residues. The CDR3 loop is CSVAPTATNEKLFF. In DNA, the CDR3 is TGCAGCGTTGCCCCCACCGCAACTAATGAAAAACTGTTTTTT.

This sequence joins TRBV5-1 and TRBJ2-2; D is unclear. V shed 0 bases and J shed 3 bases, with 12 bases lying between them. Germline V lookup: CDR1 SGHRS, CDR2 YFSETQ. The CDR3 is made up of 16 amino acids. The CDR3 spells CASSLEERRDTGELFF. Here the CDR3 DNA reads TGCGCCAGCAGCTTGGAAGAACGTCGGGACACCGGGGAGCTGTTTTTT. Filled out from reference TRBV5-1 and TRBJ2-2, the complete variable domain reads KAGVTQTPRYLIKTRGQQVTLSCSPISGHRSVSWYQQTPGQGLQFLFEYFSETQRNKGNFPGRFSGRQFSNSRSEMNVSTLELGDSALYLCASSLEERRDTGELFFGEGSRLTVL.

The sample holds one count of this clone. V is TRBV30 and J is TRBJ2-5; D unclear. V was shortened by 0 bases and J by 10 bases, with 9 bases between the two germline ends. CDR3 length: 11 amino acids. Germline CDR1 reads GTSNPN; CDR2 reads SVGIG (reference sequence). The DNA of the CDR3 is TGTGCCTGGAGTGTAAGGGTTGTCCAGTACTTC. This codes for CAWSVRVVQYF.

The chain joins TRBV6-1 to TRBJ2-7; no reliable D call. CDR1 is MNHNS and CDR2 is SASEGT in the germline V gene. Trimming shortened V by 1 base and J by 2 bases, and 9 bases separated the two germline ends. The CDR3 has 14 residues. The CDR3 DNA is TGTGCCAGCAGTGAAGTAACTGGAACCTACGAGCAGTACTTC. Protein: CASSEVTGTYEQYF.

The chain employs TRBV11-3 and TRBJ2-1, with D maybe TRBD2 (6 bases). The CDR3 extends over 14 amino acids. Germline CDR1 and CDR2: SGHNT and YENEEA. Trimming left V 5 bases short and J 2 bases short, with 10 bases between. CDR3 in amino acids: CASSVSGPYNEQFF. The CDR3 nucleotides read TGTGCCAGCAGCGTTAGCGGTCCCTACAATGAGCAGTTCTTC.

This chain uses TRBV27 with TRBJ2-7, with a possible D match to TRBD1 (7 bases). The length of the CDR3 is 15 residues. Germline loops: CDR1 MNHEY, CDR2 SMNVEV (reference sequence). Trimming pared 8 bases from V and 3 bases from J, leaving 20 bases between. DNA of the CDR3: TGTGCCAGCCGCTCCCTACAGGGGAGGTTCTACGAGCAGTACTTC. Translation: CASRSLQGRFYEQYF.

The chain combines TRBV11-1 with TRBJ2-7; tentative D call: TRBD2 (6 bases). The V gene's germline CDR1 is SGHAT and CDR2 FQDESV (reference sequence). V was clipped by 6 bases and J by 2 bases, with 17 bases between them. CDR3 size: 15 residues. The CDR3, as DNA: TGTGCCAGCAGTCTCAGGCGGGAATTTACCTACGAGCAGTACTTC. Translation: CASSLRREFTYEQYF.

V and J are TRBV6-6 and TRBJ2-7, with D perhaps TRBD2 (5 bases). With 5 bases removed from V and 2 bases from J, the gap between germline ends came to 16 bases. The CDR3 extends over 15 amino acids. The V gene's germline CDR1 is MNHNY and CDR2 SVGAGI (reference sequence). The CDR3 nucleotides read TGTGCCAGCAGTCCGCGGAGGACGGCAACCTACGAGCAGTACTTC. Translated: CASSPRRTATYEQYF.

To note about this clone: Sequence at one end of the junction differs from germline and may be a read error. This CDR3 is CASSPVEGETQYF. As DNA, the CDR3 is TGCGCCAGCAGCCCAGTGGAGGGAGAGACCCAGTACTTC. The rearrangement links TRBV5-4 to TRBJ2-5, with D perhaps matching TRBD2 (6 bases). The CDR3 covers 13 residues. Germline-derived CDR1 and CDR2 are SGHNT and YYREEE (reference sequence).